The rows below give T cell receptor beta chains drawn from one sample of a study of cytomegalovirus exposure and HLA in healthy donors. Using immunoSEQ multiplex PCR, the repertoire was profiled, and TCRdb retains in-frame clones only, with some absent. Of 97,000 or so clones listed, roughly 87% are singletons. The source material was PBMCs. These receptor sequences come from a woman in her twenties or thirties in good health and CMV-seronegative. Both conserved end residues are part of each CDR3. Each record gives: V gene, J gene, D gene, CDR3 protein. The D gene is left open where the match is weak.

v_call: TRBV7-8; j_call: TRBJ2-7; d_call: TRBD2; cdr3_aa: CASSPYRLAGAYEQYF
v_call: TRBV18; j_call: TRBJ2-5; d_call: TRBD2; cdr3_aa: CASSRLPLAGVQETQYF
v_call: TRBV29-1; j_call: TRBJ2-3; d_call: -; cdr3_aa: CSVEQGADTQYF
v_call: TRBV10-3; j_call: TRBJ2-1; d_call: TRBD2; cdr3_aa: CAIRAGGSYNEQFF
v_call: TRBV19; j_call: TRBJ2-7; d_call: TRBD2; cdr3_aa: CASSIEGIHLAAASYEQYF
v_call: TRBV7-2; j_call: TRBJ2-3; d_call: TRBD1; cdr3_aa: CASSLRATGVSTDTQYF
v_call: TRBV7-2; j_call: TRBJ1-1; d_call: -; cdr3_aa: CASSQRGVVAFF
v_call: TRBV10-1; j_call: TRBJ2-1; d_call: TRBD2; cdr3_aa: CASSLAGEQFF
v_call: TRBV19; j_call: TRBJ1-2; d_call: -; cdr3_aa: CASSIGAAVRGYTF
v_call: TRBV7-9; j_call: TRBJ2-2; d_call: -; cdr3_aa: CASSPQGTNTGELFF
v_call: TRBV5-5; j_call: TRBJ1-1; d_call: -; cdr3_aa: CASSLGSTGNTEAFF
v_call: TRBV2; j_call: TRBJ2-2; d_call: TRBD2; cdr3_aa: CASFGTSGGAVGELFF
v_call: TRBV14; j_call: TRBJ2-5; d_call: -; cdr3_aa: CASSPSRMTVQETQYF
v_call: TRBV10-1; j_call: TRBJ2-3; d_call: TRBD2; cdr3_aa: CASSEFSGSTDTQYF
v_call: TRBV10-2; j_call: TRBJ1-2; d_call: -; cdr3_aa: CASSELRRGGYTF
v_call: TRBV6-5; j_call: TRBJ1-1; d_call: -; cdr3_aa: CASSYQSEAFF
v_call: TRBV7-2; j_call: TRBJ1-2; d_call: -; cdr3_aa: CASSLQGYYGYTF
v_call: TRBV5-1; j_call: TRBJ2-2; d_call: TRBD2; cdr3_aa: CASSLVASGGANTGELFF
v_call: TRBV19; j_call: TRBJ2-1; d_call: -; cdr3_aa: CASSIDDIRGYEQFF
v_call: TRBV5-4; j_call: TRBJ2-6; d_call: TRBD1; cdr3_aa: CASSTGTGLSGANVLTF
v_call: TRBV7-6; j_call: TRBJ2-7; d_call: TRBD2; cdr3_aa: CASSLGTSGRGLGYEQYF
v_call: TRBV9; j_call: TRBJ2-2; d_call: -; cdr3_aa: CASSVDSVTGELFF
v_call: TRBV7-9; j_call: TRBJ1-4; d_call: -; cdr3_aa: CASNSAGIEEKLFF
v_call: TRBV5-1; j_call: TRBJ2-7; d_call: TRBD1; cdr3_aa: CASSTGQGNSYEQYF
v_call: TRBV19; j_call: TRBJ1-6; d_call: -; cdr3_aa: CASSVGSDSPLHF
v_call: TRBV28; j_call: TRBJ2-7; d_call: -; cdr3_aa: CASSLPTSGTPRHEQYF
v_call: TRBV14; j_call: TRBJ1-3; d_call: TRBD1; cdr3_aa: CASSLRTGGVSGNTIYF
v_call: TRBV9; j_call: TRBJ2-5; d_call: -; cdr3_aa: CASSVAETQYF
v_call: TRBV19; j_call: TRBJ2-7; d_call: TRBD1; cdr3_aa: CASSPGQGAGQYF
v_call: TRBV2; j_call: TRBJ1-6; d_call: -; cdr3_aa: CASSDSVGGSPLHF
v_call: TRBV7-2; j_call: TRBJ1-5; d_call: -; cdr3_aa: CASSSTENQPQHF
v_call: TRBV5-1; j_call: TRBJ2-3; d_call: -; cdr3_aa: CASSNRVGGTDTQYF
v_call: TRBV27; j_call: TRBJ2-3; d_call: TRBD2; cdr3_aa: CASSWGRPGTSGSQVDTQYF
v_call: TRBV4-1; j_call: TRBJ2-7; d_call: TRBD1; cdr3_aa: CASSLQRDSSYEQYF
v_call: TRBV2; j_call: TRBJ2-7; d_call: -; cdr3_aa: CASSDQGGTYEQYF
v_call: TRBV19; j_call: TRBJ2-1; d_call: TRBD2; cdr3_aa: CASRFLAGGNEQFF
v_call: TRBV2; j_call: TRBJ2-5; d_call: -; cdr3_aa: CASSVGGETQYF
v_call: TRBV19; j_call: TRBJ2-3; d_call: TRBD1; cdr3_aa: CASSIAQGQGALSQYF
v_call: TRBV25-1; j_call: TRBJ1-5; d_call: -; cdr3_aa: CASSGLEYQPQHF
v_call: TRBV29-1; j_call: TRBJ1-2; d_call: TRBD1; cdr3_aa: CSVEGGTGRNGYTF
v_call: TRBV25-1; j_call: TRBJ1-1; d_call: -; cdr3_aa: CASSARPEATEAFF
v_call: TRBV6-5; j_call: TRBJ2-1; d_call: TRBD1; cdr3_aa: CASRRDRAYNEQFF
v_call: TRBV5-1; j_call: TRBJ1-2; d_call: -; cdr3_aa: CASSLSQVDGYTF
v_call: TRBV28; j_call: TRBJ1-1; d_call: TRBD1; cdr3_aa: CASSSSDRVRAFF
v_call: TRBV6-5; j_call: TRBJ2-3; d_call: TRBD1; cdr3_aa: CASSYRTGEDTQYF
v_call: TRBV7-9; j_call: TRBJ2-7; d_call: TRBD2; cdr3_aa: CASSLEQRGEQYF
v_call: TRBV5-1; j_call: TRBJ2-5; d_call: -; cdr3_aa: CASSLLQETQYF
v_call: TRBV2; j_call: TRBJ2-2; d_call: -; cdr3_aa: CASQFAAGELFF
v_call: TRBV7-3; j_call: TRBJ2-1; d_call: TRBD2; cdr3_aa: CASSLTSGPNNEQFF
v_call: TRBV6-5; j_call: TRBJ2-7; d_call: TRBD1; cdr3_aa: CASTRDRVNYEQYF
v_call: TRBV5-1; j_call: TRBJ2-6; d_call: -; cdr3_aa: CASSLRMSSGANVLTF
v_call: TRBV20-1; j_call: TRBJ2-5; d_call: -; cdr3_aa: CSATRGETQYF
v_call: TRBV4-1; j_call: TRBJ2-3; d_call: -; cdr3_aa: CASSQLQGFTDTQYF
v_call: TRBV27; j_call: TRBJ2-5; d_call: -; cdr3_aa: CASSTGLGTQYF
v_call: TRBV28; j_call: TRBJ1-1; d_call: -; cdr3_aa: CASSLLTEAFF
v_call: TRBV5-8; j_call: TRBJ2-3; d_call: TRBD1; cdr3_aa: CASTTGGPSHTDTQYF